This is a list of T cell receptor beta chains from one sample in a study of blood T cell repertoires in COVID-19. Profiling relied on immunoSEQ multiplex PCR, and the TCRdb table lists in-frame clones only, not all of them. The sample contains some 190,000 clones, 70% to 90% of which appear only once. The sample comprised peripheral blood. These receptors were collected from a man between 18 and 35 years old with active or convalescent COVID-19. Both conserved end residues are part of each CDR3. Each record gives: J gene, V gene, CDR3 protein.

TRBJ2-7	TRBV3-1/TRBV3-2	CASSQSRGAEQYF
TRBJ2-1	TRBV28	CASSLANYNEQFF
TRBJ2-5	TRBV6-2/TRBV6-3	CASSYGGVETQYF
TRBJ1-2	TRBV18	CASSPRDRAIITF
TRBJ2-3	TRBV11-2	CASSSVAGASTDTQYF
TRBJ1-2	TRBV29-1	CSPGLIKGSTF
TRBJ2-3	TRBV5-1	CASSPSAASTDTQYF
TRBJ2-7	TRBV6-4	CASSDSGGTGVEEQYF
TRBJ2-1	TRBV4-1	CASSQALSGTYNEQFF
TRBJ2-3	TRBV5-1	CASSSTSLALEDTQYF
TRBJ2-1	TRBV10-2	CASSESRLASKNEQFF
TRBJ1-2	TRBV2	CASSEGGQGLYGYTF
TRBJ2-5	TRBV15	CATPGSRQETQYF
TRBJ2-5	TRBV5-1	CASSLGPSGQETQYF
TRBJ2-7	TRBV6-2/TRBV6-3	CASSYGGSYEQYF
TRBJ1-1	TRBV19	CASSTRQRTEAFF
TRBJ1-2	TRBV5-1	CASSPGTAYGYTF
TRBJ2-7	TRBV25-1	CASSEVDWNAEQYF
TRBJ1-2	TRBV3-1/TRBV3-2	CASSQSGARGYTF
TRBJ2-7	TRBV5-1	CASSLAVAHEQYF
TRBJ2-1	TRBV20-1	CSASGLGSSNEQFF
TRBJ1-5	TRBV7-9	CASSLGGQDQPQHF
TRBJ2-3	TRBV6-5	CASSYSSGRGNTQYF
TRBJ2-1	TRBV7-2	CASSGGQRQGGNEQFF
TRBJ1-5	TRBV19	CASSVTGSRNQPQHF
TRBJ1-1	TRBV19	CASSTQGQVSTEAFF
TRBJ1-1	TRBV7-8	CASSISPGQAKAFF
TRBJ1-5	TRBV28	CASNGGVEPQHF
TRBJ1-6	TRBV19	CASMPGFLNSPLHF
TRBJ2-1	TRBV24-1	CATSDVGGGTISRLNSYNEQFF
TRBJ1-2	TRBV4-3	CASSQDWAGEQVLGYTF
TRBJ1-5	TRBV7-2	CASSTRSNQPQHF
TRBJ2-7	TRBV29-1	CSAGQGVLGSSYEQYF
TRBJ2-5	TRBV7-2	CASSSNRGSRAQYF
TRBJ1-2	TRBV5-4	CASSLTGLRGYTF
TRBJ2-7	TRBV7-2	CASSFLWGLTYEQYF
TRBJ1-2	TRBV7-9	CASSSSGATLYGYTF
TRBJ2-1	TRBV6-5	CASYPARGYNEQFF
TRBJ2-5	TRBV14	CASSQGRAPETQYF
TRBJ2-3	TRBV28	CASSLTGKGTDTQYF
TRBJ2-5	TRBV5-4	CASSLDGVVRETQYF
TRBJ2-1	TRBV4-2	CASSHTLAREDSYNEQFF
TRBJ1-6	TRBV30	CAWSSRGVGWNSPLHF
TRBJ1-1	TRBV10-1	CASRPSGSNTEAFF
TRBJ2-1	TRBV18	CASSLDRFGNEQFF
TRBJ2-5	TRBV2	CASSVWREETQYF
TRBJ2-4	TRBV18	CASSPRRTGRNIQYF
TRBJ1-2	TRBV29-1	CSVRGGGYTF
TRBJ2-1	TRBV6-5	CASSYSQTDSNEQFF
TRBJ2-7	TRBV4-2	CASSQQVTAGGAYEQYF
TRBJ1-4	TRBV20-1	CSALGGGLFF
TRBJ2-1	TRBV2	CASSPRASSYNEQFF
TRBJ2-7	TRBV28	CASSLGGQASHEQYF
TRBJ2-2	TRBV19	CASRNSGTNTGELFF
TRBJ1-5	TRBV28	CASRLNSRGRFNQPQHF
TRBJ1-5	TRBV10-3	CASDTGQVGPQHF
TRBJ2-1	TRBV10-1	CASSESAADEQFF